Below are 13 T cell receptor beta chains sequenced from a single sample in a study of cytomegalovirus exposure and HLA in healthy donors. PCR employed 60 Vbeta and 13 Jbeta primers. Only in-frame clones appear in the TCRdb table, and some are missing; sequencing was by immunoSEQ multiplex PCR. The sample shows more than 90,000 clones, under 85% of them seen only once. Material for sequencing was PBMCs. The receptors shown here come from a young man in good health and CMV-seropositive.

The chain uses TRBV7-2 and TRBJ1-2, with D tentatively TRBD1 (6 bases). V was clipped by 1 base and J by 6 bases, with 18 bases between them. The CDR3 extends over 16 amino acids. The germline gives CDR1 SGHTA, CDR2 FQGNSA. As DNA, the CDR3 is TGTGCCAGCAGCTTAGGGACAAATACAGGGTCGGATGGCTACACCTTC. It is translated as CASSLGTNTGSDGYTF. Together with reference TRBV7-2 and TRBJ1-2, the CDR3 gives the full variable domain: GAGVSQSPSNKVTEKGKDVELRCDPISGHTALYWYRQSLGQGLEFLIYFQGNSAPDKSGLPSDRFSAERTGGSVSTLTIQRTQQEDSAVYLCASSLGTNTGSDGYTFGSGTRLTVV.

The CDR3 protein is CASSRTSGGAGNEQFF. The CDR3 bases are TGCGCCAGCAGCCGAACTAGCGGGGGGGCCGGAAATGAGCAGTTCTTC. J is TRBJ2-1 and V is TRBV4-3, with TRBD2 matching over 13 bases. The trim removed 4 bases at V and 7 bases at J, leaving 7 bases unmatched. Germline V gives CDR1 LGHNA, CDR2 YSLEER. CDR3 length: 16 residues.

The rearrangement uses TRBV19 and TRBJ1-2; 9 bases agree with TRBD1. After removal of 3 bases from V and 8 bases from J, the junction contained 7 bases not matched to a gene. Germline CDR1 LNHDA, CDR2 SQIVND (reference sequence). CDR3 size: 14 residues. The CDR3 sequence: CASSIAQGAVGYTF. The CDR3 nucleotides are TGTGCCAGTAGTATCGCACAGGGGGCGGTCGGCTACACCTTC.

The chain employs TRBV4-2 and TRBJ1-4; 9 bases agree with TRBD1. The germline gives CDR1 LGHNA, CDR2 YNFKEQ. J gave up 8 bases and V 0 bases, and 10 bases lay outside the gene matches. The length of the CDR3 is 17 residues. CDR3 amino acids: CASSQDWDREVGEKLFF. The CDR3 region has the DNA TGTGCCAGCAGCCAAGATTGGGACAGGGAGGTGGGCGAAAAACTGTTTTTT.

The CDR3 region has the DNA TGTGCCAGCAGCCAAGATAGTAGCGGGGGGGTCCCAGATACGCAGTATTTT. Residues: CASSQDSSGGVPDTQYF. V and J are TRBV4-2 and TRBJ2-3; 11 nucleotides align to TRBD2. The CDR3 covers 17 residues. Germline V gives CDR1 LGHNA, CDR2 YNFKEQ. J gave up 4 bases and V 0 bases, and 6 bases lay outside the gene matches.

This chain uses TRBV9 with TRBJ1-4; 7 bases line up with TRBD1. Germline V gene data show CDR1 as SGDLS and CDR2 as YYNGEE. With 3 bases clipped from V and 6 bases from J, the junction kept 8 bases outside the gene matches. The CDR3 length is 15 residues. The CDR3 bases are TGTGCCAGCAGCGGACAGGGATGGGAGGATGAAAAACTGTTTTTT. Its translation: CASSGQGWEDEKLFF.

This chain joins TRBV5-1 and TRBJ2-2; the D is unclear. CDR1 SGHRS and CDR2 YFSETQ come from the germline V gene. Trimming removed 2 bases at V and 2 bases at J, with 13 bases between. This CDR3 spans 16 amino acids. DNA for the CDR3: TGCGCCAGCAGCTTCCCGGAACAGAGAAACACCGGGGAGCTGTTTTTT. The encoded protein is CASSFPEQRNTGELFF.

The J gene is TRBJ2-7, the V gene TRBV6-1, with 7 bases fitting TRBD2. This CDR3 contains 13 residues. Looked up from germline, CDR1 is MNHNS and CDR2 is SASEGT. The J segment lost 5 bases and the V segment lost 6 bases, leaving 7 bases of the junction unmatched. CDR3 in DNA: TGTGCCAGCAGACGTCGGGAGGCACACGAGCAGTACTTC. Translated: CASRRREAHEQYF.

In this sample, this clone turned up a few times. The gene calls are TRBV5-4 and TRBJ1-4, with D uncertain. The ends were cut back, 0 bases at V and 0 bases at J, with 12 bases in the middle. CDR1 and CDR2 from the germline V gene are SGHNT and YYREEE (reference sequence). CDR3 length: 17 amino acids. The CDR3 spells CASSLENSLATNEKLFF. The CDR3 DNA sequence: TGTGCCAGCAGCTTGGAAAACAGCCTTGCAACTAATGAAAAACTGTTTTTT. The full variable domain, its missing parts supplied by reference TRBV5-4 and TRBJ1-4, is ETGVTQSPTHLIKTRGQQVTLRCSSQSGHNTVSWYQQALGQGPQFIFQYYREEENGRGNFPPRFSGLQFPNYSSELNVNALELDDSALYLCASSLENSLATNEKLFFGSGTQLSVL.

Details on this clone: Likely a read error: the CDR3 ends without its conserved phenylalanine or tryptophan. The J gene is TRBJ1-6, the V gene TRBV6-1, with TRBD1 as a possible D gene (5 bases). Germline assignment: CDR1 MNHNS and CDR2 SASEGT. The CDR3 loop spans 13 amino acids. Trimming removed 8 bases at V and 1 base at J, with 6 bases between. The CDR3, as DNA: TGTGCCAGCCGACAGTCCTATAATTCACCCCTCCACTCT. Its protein product is CASRQSYNSPLHS.

The rearrangement links TRBV4-2 to TRBJ2-1; 9 bases are shared with TRBD1. This CDR3 comprises 15 residues. Per germline, CDR1 LGHNA and CDR2 YNFKEQ. V gave up 4 bases and J gave up 7 bases; unmatched junction bases: 8. CDR3 coding DNA: TGTGCCAGCAGCCCCTGGGACAGGGAAAAGAATGAGCAGTTCTTC. Protein: CASSPWDREKNEQFF.

The chain links TRBV5-1 to TRBJ2-1, with 8 bases that match TRBD2. V lost 1 base, J lost 8 bases, and 14 bases stayed unmatched. In germline, CDR1 is SGHRS, CDR2 YFSETQ. This CDR3 contains 17 residues. The CDR3 protein is CASSLLPPSGGTDEQFF. The CDR3 DNA reads as TGCGCCAGCAGCTTGCTCCCTCCCAGCGGGGGCACCGATGAGCAGTTCTTC.

The rearrangement links TRBV9 to TRBJ2-3; D possibly corresponds to TRBD2 (6 bases). The V end was cut by 0 bases, the J end by 1 base, with 12 bases between. The germline CDR1 and CDR2 sequences are SGDLS and YYNGEE. This CDR3 is 16 amino acids long. The CDR3 region is CASSVGSGGRTDTQYF. CDR3 sequence (DNA): TGTGCCAGCAGCGTAGGTTCCGGGGGTCGCACAGATACGCAGTATTTT.